This T cell receptor (beta chain) stems from a study of T-cell reconstitution after alpha-beta-depleted transplantation in children. CDR3 length: 15 amino acids. The germline gives CDR1 SGHRS, CDR2 YFSETQ. V lost 0 bases and J lost 5, with 14 bases in between. This clonotype was counted at least ten times. During its preparation, the TCRbeta library received unique molecular identifiers. TCRdb called the PCR reads again in MiXCR, with one record for every CDR3 protein. The top ten clones hold around 4.1% of a sample with 350,000 to 400,000 distinct CDR3 sequences, less than 15% of them seen once. The source is a human donor who donated a stem cell graft to a child with Fanconi anemia. J is TRBJ2-5 and V is TRBV5-1; D unclear. The specimen was PBMCs, collected from the stem cell graft. The CDR3 DNA reads TGCGCCAGCAGCTTGGGCAGTGGGCTGATGGAGACCCAGTACTTC. Its translation is CASSLGSGLMETQYF.